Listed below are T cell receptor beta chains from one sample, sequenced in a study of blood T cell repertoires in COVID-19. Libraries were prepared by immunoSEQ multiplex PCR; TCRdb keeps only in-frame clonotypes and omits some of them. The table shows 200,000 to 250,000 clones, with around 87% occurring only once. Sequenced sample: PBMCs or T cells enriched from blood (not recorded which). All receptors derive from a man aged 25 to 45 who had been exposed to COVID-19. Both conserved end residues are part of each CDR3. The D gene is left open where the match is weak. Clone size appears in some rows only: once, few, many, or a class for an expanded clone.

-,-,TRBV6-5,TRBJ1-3,CASSPGYTIYF,TGTGCCAGCAGCCCAGGATACACCATATATTTT
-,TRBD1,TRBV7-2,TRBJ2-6,CASSTPGTGISGANVLTF,TGTGCCAGCAGCACCCCAGGGACAGGGATCTCTGGGGCCAACGTCCTGACTTTC
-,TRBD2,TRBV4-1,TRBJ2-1,CASTPRGTSGGPDNEQFF,TGCGCCAGCACCCCTCGAGGGACTAGCGGGGGCCCTGACAATGAGCAGTTCTTC
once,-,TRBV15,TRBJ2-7,CATSRDTSPLNEQYF,TGTGCCACCAGCAGAGATACCAGTCCTCTGAACGAGCAGTACTTC
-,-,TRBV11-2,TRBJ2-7,CASSQIRGPYEQYF,TGTGCCAGCAGCCAGATCAGAGGGCCCTACGAGCAGTACTTC
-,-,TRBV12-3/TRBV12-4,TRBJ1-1,CASSLGEGPEAFF,TGTGCCAGCAGTTTAGGGGAGGGACCTGAAGCTTTCTTT
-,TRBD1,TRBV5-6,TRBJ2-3,CASSLGQGAYTDTQYF,TGTGCCAGCAGCTTGGGGCAGGGGGCTTACACAGATACGCAGTATTTT
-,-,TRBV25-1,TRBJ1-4,CASSEGAWKLFF,TGTGCCAGCAGTGAAGGGGCCTGGAAACTGTTTTTT
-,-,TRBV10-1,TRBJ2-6,CASSPTGSGAGANVLTF,TGCGCCAGCAGTCCGACTGGGAGCGGAGCTGGGGCCAACGTCCTGACTTTC
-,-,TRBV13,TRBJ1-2,CASSLEKWAGSNYGYTF,TGTGCCAGCAGCTTAGAGAAGTGGGCAGGCTCTAACTATGGCTACACCTTC
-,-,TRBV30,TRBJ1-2,CAWDPPGNQRRGYTF,TGTGCCTGGGACCCGCCGGGGAATCAGAGGAGAGGCTACACCTTC
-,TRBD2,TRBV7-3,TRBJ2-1,CASSFNSGGNYNEQFF,TGTGCCAGCAGCTTTAATAGCGGGGGCAATTACAATGAGCAGTTCTTC
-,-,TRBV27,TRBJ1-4,CASSFLTGANEKLFF,TGTGCCAGCAGTTTCCTGACAGGCGCGAATGAAAAACTGTTTTTT
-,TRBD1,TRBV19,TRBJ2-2,CASSIDPWTGTGELFF,TGTGCCAGTAGTATAGATCCCTGGACAGGCACCGGGGAGCTGTTTTTT
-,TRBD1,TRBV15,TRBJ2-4,CATSREVPGQGANIQYF,TGTGCCACCAGCAGAGAAGTGCCCGGACAGGGGGCAAACATTCAGTACTTC
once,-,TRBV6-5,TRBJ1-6,CASSETGDVYSPLHF,TGTGCCAGCAGCGAGACAGGAGACGTTTATTCACCCCTCCACTTT
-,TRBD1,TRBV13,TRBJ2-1,CASSPRSTGIRGEQFF,TGTGCCAGCAGTCCAAGATCGACAGGGATAAGGGGTGAGCAGTTCTTC
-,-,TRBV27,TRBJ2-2,CASSLDSLGELFF,TGTGCCAGCAGTCTGGACTCCCTCGGGGAGCTGTTTTTT
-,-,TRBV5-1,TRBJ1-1,CASRQNREWGNTEAFF,TGCGCCAGCAGACAGAACAGGGAATGGGGGAACACTGAAGCTTTCTTT
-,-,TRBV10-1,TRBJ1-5,CASIGNGGHRRDLQPQHF,TGCGCCAGCATCGGAAATGGCGGTCACAGACGGGATTTACAGCCCCAGCATTTT
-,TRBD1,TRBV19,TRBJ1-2,CASSTGQGALGYTF,TGTGCCAGTAGTACTGGACAGGGGGCTCTTGGCTACACCTTC
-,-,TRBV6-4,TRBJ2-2,CASSDSNRPGELFF,TGTGCCAGCAGTGACTCGAACAGACCCGGGGAGCTGTTTTTT
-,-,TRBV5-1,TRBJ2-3,CASSLDPYMTGTDTQYF,TGCGCCAGCAGCTTGGATCCCTATATGACGGGGACAGATACGCAGTATTTT
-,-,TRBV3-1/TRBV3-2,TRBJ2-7,CASSQGVRHSYEQYF,TGTGCCAGCAGCCAAGGGGTCAGGCACTCCTACGAGCAGTACTTC
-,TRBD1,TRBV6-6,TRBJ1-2,CASSFDRGGGYTF,TGTGCCAGCAGTTTTGACAGGGGCGGTGGCTACACCTTC
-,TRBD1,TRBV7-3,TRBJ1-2,CASSPTGEANYGYTF,TGTGCCAGCAGCCCAACAGGGGAAGCTAACTATGGCTACACCTTC
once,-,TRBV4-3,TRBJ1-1,CASSQDKGGGAFF,TGCGCCAGCAGCCAAGATAAGGGCGGGGGAGCTTTCTTT
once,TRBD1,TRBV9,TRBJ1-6,CASSGTGQNSPLHF,TGTGCCAGCAGTGGGACAGGGCAGAATTCACCCCTCCACTTT
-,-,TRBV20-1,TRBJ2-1,CSQGSLDEQFF,TGCAGCCAGGGGTCTCTGGATGAGCAGTTCTTC
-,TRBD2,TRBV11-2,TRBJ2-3,CASSLAGGRTTDTQYF,TGTGCCAGCAGTTTAGCGGGGGGCCGAACCACAGATACGCAGTATTTT
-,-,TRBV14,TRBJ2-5,CASSRRRAEETQYF,TGTGCCAGCAGCCGACGCCGAGCGGAAGAGACCCAGTACTTC
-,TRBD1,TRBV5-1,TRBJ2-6,CASFHGGTVTGANVLTF,TGCGCCAGCTTCCACGGTGGGACAGTCACTGGGGCCAACGTCCTGACTTTC
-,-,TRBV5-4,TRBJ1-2,CASSLAGGGYYGYTF,TGTGCCAGCAGCTTGGCGGGGGGCGGCTACTATGGCTACACCTTC
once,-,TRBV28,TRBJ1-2,CASSLSGYGYTF,TGTGCCAGCAGTTTATCGGGGTATGGCTACACCTTC
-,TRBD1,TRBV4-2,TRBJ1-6,CASSHPGQLNSPLHF,TGTGCCAGCAGCCACCCGGGACAGTTAAATTCACCCCTCCACTTT
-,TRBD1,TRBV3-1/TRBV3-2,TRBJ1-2,CASSPEGQGARGYTF,TGTGCCAGCAGCCCCGAGGGACAGGGGGCGAGGGGCTACACCTTC
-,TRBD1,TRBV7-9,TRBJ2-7,CASSLGRQGSHEQYF,TGTGCCAGCAGCTTAGGCCGACAGGGATCCCACGAGCAGTACTTC
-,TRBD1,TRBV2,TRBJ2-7,CASSEGTGEEQYF,TGTGCCAGCAGTGAAGGGACAGGGGAAGAGCAGTACTTC
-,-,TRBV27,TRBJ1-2,CASSRRGGGRGYTF,TGTGCCAGTTCTCGACGGGGAGGGGGAAGGGGCTACACCTTC
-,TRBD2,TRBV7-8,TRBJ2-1,CASSYSFSGVLNEQFF,TGTGCCAGCAGCTACAGTTTTAGCGGGGTGTTGAATGAGCAGTTCTTC
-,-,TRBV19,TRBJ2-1,CASSIERGGAGKEQFF,TGTGCCAGTAGTATAGAACGAGGTGGGGCGGGGAAAGAGCAGTTCTTC
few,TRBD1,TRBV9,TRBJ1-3,CASSADPIQGKISGNTIYF,TGTGCCAGCAGCGCCGACCCGATACAGGGGAAAATCTCTGGAAACACCATATATTTT
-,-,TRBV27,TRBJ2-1,CASTFRGSSYNEQFF,TGTGCCAGCACCTTTCGGGGTAGCTCCTACAATGAGCAGTTCTTC
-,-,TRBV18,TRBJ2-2,CASSPSPPGGGPTGELFF,TGTGCCAGCTCACCCTCGCCCCCGGGCGGGGGCCCCACCGGGGAGCTGTTTTTT
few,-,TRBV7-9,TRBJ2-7,CASSLRPGEAYEQYF,TGTGCCAGCAGCCTCCGACCAGGGGAAGCCTACGAGCAGTACTTC
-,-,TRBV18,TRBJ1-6,CASSPRRSDSLASYNSPLHF,TGTGCCAGCTCACCACGGCGGTCGGACAGCCTAGCCTCCTATAATTCACCCCTCCACTTT
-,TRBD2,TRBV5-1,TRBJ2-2,CASSSSGTSGTGELFF,TGCGCCAGCAGCTCTTCCGGGACTAGTGGCACCGGGGAGCTGTTTTTT
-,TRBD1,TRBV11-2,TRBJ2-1,CASSYPGQGAFNEQFF,TGTGCCAGCAGCTACCCAGGACAGGGGGCATTCAATGAGCAGTTCTTC
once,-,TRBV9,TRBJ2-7,CASAPSGVSYEQYF,TGTGCCAGCGCCCCCTCGGGGGTATCCTACGAGCAGTACTTC
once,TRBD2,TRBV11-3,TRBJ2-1,CASSPTEGLGLSNEQFF,TGTGCCAGCAGCCCTACCGAAGGACTAGGGTTATCCAATGAGCAGTTCTTC